This T cell receptor beta chain was recovered during a study of response to subunit inactivated influenza vaccine. TCRdb itself ran the RT-PCR reads through MiXCR, one entry per CDR3 protein. Among about 650,000 distinct CDR3 sequences listed, about a sixth were seen once. CDR1 MDHEN and CDR2 SYDVKM come from the germline V gene. V was cut by 3 bases and J by 1 base, with 9 bases left in between. The CDR3 runs 14 residues. This clonotype was sampled from a man in his fifties who received an inactivated influenza vaccine. J is TRBJ1-2 and V is TRBV28; D unclear. The input for sequencing was PBMCs from blood, taken 11 to 12 days after vaccination. CDR3 sequence reads: CASSLVSYNYGYTF. The CDR3 DNA follows: TGTGCCAGCAGTTTGGTCAGTTATAACTATGGCTACACCTTC.